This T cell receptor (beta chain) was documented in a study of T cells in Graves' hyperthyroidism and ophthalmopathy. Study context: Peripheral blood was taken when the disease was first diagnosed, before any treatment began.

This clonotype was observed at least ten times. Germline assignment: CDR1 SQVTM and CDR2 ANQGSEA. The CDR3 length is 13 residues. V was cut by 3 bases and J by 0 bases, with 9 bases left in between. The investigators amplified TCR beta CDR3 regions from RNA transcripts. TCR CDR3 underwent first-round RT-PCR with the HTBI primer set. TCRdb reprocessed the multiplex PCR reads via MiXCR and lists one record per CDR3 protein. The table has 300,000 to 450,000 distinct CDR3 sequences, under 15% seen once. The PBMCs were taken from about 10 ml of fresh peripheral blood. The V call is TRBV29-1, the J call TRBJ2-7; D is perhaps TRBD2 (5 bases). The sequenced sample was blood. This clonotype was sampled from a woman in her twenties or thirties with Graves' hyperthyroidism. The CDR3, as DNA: TGCAGCGTTGAGATGGAGGCCTCCTACGAGCAGTACTTC. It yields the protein CSVEMEASYEQYF.